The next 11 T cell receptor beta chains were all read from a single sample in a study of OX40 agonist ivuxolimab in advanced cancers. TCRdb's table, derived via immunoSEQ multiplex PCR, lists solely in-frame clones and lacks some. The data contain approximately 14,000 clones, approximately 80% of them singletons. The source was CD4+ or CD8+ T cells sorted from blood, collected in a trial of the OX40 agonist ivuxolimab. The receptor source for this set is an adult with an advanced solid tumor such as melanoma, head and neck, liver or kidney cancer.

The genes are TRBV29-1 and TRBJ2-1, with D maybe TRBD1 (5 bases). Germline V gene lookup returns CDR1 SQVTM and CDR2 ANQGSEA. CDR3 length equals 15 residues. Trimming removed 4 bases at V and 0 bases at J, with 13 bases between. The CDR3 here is CSVVEATGSYNEQFF. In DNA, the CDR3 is TGCAGCGTTGTAGAGGCAACAGGCTCCTACAATGAGCAGTTCTTC.

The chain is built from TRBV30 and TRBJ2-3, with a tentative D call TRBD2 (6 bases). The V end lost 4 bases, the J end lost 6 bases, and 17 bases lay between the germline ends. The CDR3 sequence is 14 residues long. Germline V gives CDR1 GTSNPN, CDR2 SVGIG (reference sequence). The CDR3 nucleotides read TGTGCCTGGAAAGTAGGGCGGGGCTGGGATACGCAGTATTTT. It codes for CAWKVGRGWDTQYF.

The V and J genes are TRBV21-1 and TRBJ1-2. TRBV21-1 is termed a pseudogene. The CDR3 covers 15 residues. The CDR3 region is CASSKERGPGDGYTF. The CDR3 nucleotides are TGTGCCAGCAGCAAAGAAAGAGGGCCTGGGGACGGCTACACCTTC.

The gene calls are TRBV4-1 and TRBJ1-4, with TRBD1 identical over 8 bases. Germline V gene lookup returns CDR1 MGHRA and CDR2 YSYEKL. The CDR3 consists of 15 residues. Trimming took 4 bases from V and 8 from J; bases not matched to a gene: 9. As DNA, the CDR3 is TGCGCCAGCAGCCCTACAGGGGGTTCTGGGGAAAAACTGTTTTTT. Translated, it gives CASSPTGGSGEKLFF.

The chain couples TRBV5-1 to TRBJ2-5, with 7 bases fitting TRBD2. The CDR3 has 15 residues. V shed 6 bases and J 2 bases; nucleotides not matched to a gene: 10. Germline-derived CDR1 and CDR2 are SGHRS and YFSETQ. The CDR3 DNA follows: TGCGCCAGCATTCCGGGGAGGGGTTGGCAAGAGACCCAGTACTTC. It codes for CASIPGRGWQETQYF.

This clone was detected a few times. Here the CDR3 reads CASSAHQGGGYTF. The CDR3 DNA is TGTGCCAGCAGCGCCCATCAGGGTGGCGGCTACACCTTC. The J gene is TRBJ1-2, the V gene TRBV7-3, with D possibly matching TRBD1 (5 bases). Trimming removed 5 bases at V and 8 bases at J, with 15 bases between. The CDR3 spans 13 residues. Germline CDR1 reads SGHTA; CDR2 reads FQGTGA.

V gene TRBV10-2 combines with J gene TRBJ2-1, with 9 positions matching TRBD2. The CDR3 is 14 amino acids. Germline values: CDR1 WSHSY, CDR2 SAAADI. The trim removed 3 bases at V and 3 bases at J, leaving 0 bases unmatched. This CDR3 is CASSDSGSYNEQFF. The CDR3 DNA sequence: TGCGCCAGCAGTGATAGCGGGAGCTACAATGAGCAGTTCTTC.

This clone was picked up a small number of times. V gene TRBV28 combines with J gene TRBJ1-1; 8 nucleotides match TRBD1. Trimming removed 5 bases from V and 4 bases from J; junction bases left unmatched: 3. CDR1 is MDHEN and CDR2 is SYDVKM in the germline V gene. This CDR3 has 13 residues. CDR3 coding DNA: TGTGCCAGCAGTATCAGGGGGCTCACTGAAGCTTTCTTT. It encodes CASSIRGLTEAFF.

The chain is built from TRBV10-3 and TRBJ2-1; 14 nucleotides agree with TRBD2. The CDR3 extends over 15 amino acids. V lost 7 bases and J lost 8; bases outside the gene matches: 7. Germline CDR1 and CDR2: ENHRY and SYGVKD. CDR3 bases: TGTGCCATCACTCAGGGACTAGCGGGAGTATATGAGCAGTTCTTC. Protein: CAITQGLAGVYEQFF.

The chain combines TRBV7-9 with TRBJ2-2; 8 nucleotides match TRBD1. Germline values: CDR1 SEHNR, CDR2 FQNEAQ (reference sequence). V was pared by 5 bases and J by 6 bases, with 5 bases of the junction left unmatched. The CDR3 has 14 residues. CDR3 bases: TGTGCCAGCAGCCCGACAGGGGTGGCCGGGGAGCTGTTTTTT. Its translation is CASSPTGVAGELFF.

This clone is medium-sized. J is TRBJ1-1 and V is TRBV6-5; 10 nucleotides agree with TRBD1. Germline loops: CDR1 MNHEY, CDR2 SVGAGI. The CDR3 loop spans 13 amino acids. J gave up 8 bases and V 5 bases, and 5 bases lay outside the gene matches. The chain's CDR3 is CASSLGTGEEAFF. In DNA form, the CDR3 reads TGTGCCAGCAGTCTAGGGACAGGGGAAGAAGCTTTCTTT.